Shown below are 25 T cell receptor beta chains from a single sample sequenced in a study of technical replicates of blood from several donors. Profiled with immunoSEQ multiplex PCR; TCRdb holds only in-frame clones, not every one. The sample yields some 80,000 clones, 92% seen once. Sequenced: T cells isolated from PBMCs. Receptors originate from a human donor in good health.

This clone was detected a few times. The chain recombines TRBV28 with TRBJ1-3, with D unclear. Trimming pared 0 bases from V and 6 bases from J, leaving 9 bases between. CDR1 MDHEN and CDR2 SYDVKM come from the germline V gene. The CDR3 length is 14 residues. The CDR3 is CASSLWVSINTIYF. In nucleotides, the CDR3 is TGTGCCAGCAGTTTATGGGTTTCTATAAACACCATATATTTT. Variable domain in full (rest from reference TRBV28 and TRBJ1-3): DVKVTQSSRYLVKRTGEKVFLECVQDMDHENMFWYRQDPGLGLRLIYFSYDVKMKEKGDIPEGYSVSREKKERFSLILESASTNQTSMYLCASSLWVSINTIYFGEGSWLTVV.

The DNA of the CDR3 is TGTGCCAGCAGCTTGTCCGGGACAGGGGGCTTGCTGGACGAGCAGTACTTC. It encodes CASSLSGTGGLLDEQYF. V and J are TRBV11-2 and TRBJ2-7; 12 bases map to TRBD1. Germline CDR1 and CDR2: SGHAT and FQNNGV. The CDR3 contains 17 residues. Unmatched junction bases numbered 11, after V lost 3 bases and J lost 5 bases.

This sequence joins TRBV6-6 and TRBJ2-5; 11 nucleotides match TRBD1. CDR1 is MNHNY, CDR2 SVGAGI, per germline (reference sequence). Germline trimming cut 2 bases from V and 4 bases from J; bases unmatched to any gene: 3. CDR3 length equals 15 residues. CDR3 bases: TGTGCCAGCAGTTACCGGGACAGGGGGGGAGAGACCCAGTACTTC. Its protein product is CASSYRDRGGETQYF.

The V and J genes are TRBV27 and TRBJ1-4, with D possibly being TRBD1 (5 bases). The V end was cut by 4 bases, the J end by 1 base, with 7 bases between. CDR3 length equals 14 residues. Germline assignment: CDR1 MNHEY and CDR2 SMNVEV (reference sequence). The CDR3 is CASSYQGTNEKLFF. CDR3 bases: TGTGCCAGCAGTTACCAGGGAACTAATGAAAAACTGTTTTTT.

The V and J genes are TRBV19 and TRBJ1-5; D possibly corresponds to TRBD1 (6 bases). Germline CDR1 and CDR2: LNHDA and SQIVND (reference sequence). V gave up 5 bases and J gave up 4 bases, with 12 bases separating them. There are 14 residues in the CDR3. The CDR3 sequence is CASSGSRGNQPQHF. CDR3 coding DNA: TGTGCCAGTAGTGGAAGCAGGGGTAATCAGCCCCAGCATTTT.

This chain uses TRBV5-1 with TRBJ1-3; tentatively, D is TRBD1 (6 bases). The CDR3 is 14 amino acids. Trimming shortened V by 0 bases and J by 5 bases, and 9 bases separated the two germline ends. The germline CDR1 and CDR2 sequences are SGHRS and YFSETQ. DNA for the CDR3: TGCGCCAGCAGCTTGGAAACAGGGAGAAACACCATATATTTT. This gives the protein CASSLETGRNTIYF.

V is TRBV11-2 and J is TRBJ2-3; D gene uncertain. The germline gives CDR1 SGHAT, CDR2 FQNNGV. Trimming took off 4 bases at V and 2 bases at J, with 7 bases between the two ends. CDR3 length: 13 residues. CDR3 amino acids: CASSWSDTDTQYF. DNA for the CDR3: TGTGCCAGCAGCTGGAGTGACACAGATACGCAGTATTTT.

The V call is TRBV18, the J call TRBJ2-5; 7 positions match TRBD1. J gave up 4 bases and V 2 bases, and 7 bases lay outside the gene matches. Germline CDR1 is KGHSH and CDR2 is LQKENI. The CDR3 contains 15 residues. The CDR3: CASSPIPGQRETQYF. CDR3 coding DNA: TGTGCCAGCTCACCAATTCCGGGACAGAGAGAGACCCAGTACTTC.

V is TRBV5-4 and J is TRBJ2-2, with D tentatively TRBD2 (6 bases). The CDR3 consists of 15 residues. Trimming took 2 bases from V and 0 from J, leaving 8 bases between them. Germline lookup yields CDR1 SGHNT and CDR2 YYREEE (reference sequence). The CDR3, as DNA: TGTGCCAGCAGCTTATCGGGGGCGAACACCGGGGAGCTGTTTTTT. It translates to CASSLSGANTGELFF. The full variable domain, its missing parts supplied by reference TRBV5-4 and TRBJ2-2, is ETGVTQSPTHLIKTRGQQVTLRCSSQSGHNTVSWYQQALGQGPQFIFQYYREEENGRGNFPPRFSGLQFPNYSSELNVNALELDDSALYLCASSLSGANTGELFFGEGSRLTVL.

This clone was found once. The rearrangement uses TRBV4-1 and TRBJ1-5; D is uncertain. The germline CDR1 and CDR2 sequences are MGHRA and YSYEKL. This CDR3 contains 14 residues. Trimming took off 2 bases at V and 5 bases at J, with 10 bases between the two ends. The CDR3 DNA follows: TGCGCCAGCAGCCAATGGCAGTATGATCAGCCCCAGCATTTT. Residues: CASSQWQYDQPQHF.

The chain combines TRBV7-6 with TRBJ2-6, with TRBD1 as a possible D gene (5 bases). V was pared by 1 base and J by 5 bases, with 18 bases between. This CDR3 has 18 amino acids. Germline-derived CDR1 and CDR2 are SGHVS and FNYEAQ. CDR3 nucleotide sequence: TGTGCCAGCAGCTTAGATCAGGGTCCCCCGACTCGGGCCAACGTCCTGACTTTC. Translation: CASSLDQGPPTRANVLTF.

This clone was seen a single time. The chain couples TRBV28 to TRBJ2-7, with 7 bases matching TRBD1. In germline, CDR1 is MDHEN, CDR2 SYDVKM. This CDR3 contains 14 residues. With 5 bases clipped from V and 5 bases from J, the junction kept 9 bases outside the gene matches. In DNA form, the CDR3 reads TGTGCCAGCAGTCAGGGACAGTCCCCCCACGAGCAGTACTTC. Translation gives CASSQGQSPHEQYF.

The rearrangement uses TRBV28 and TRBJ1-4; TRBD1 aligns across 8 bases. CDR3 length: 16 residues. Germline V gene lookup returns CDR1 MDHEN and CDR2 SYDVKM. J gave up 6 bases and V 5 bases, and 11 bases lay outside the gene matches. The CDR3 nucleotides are TGTGCCAGCAGTCCACCGTCGACAGGGGACTATGAAAAACTGTTTTTT. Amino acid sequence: CASSPPSTGDYEKLFF.

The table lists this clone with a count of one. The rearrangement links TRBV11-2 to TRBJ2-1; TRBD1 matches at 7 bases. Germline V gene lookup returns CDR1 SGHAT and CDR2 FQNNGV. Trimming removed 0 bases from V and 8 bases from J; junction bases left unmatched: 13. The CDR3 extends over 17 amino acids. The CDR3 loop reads CASSLDPYRGLGDEQFF. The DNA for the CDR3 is TGTGCCAGCAGCTTAGACCCCTACAGGGGTTTAGGTGATGAGCAGTTCTTC.

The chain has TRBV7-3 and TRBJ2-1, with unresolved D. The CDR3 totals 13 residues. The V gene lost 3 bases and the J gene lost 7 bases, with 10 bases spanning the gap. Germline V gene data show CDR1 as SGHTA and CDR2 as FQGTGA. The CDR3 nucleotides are TGTGCCAGCAGCTTCGGCGGTGCTAATGAGCAGTTCTTC. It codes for CASSFGGANEQFF.

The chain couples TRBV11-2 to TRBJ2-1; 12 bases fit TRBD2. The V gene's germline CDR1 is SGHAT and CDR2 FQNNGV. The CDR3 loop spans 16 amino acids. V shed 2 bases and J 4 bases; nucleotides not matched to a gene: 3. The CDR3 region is CASSLRLAGVYNEQFF. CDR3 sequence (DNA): TGTGCCAGCAGCTTACGACTAGCGGGAGTATACAATGAGCAGTTCTTC.

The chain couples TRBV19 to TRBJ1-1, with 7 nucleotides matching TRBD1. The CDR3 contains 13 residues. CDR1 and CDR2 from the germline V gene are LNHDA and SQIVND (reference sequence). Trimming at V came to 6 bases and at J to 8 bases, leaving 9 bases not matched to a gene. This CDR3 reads CASRLSRDREAFF. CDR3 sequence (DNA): TGTGCCAGTAGACTATCAAGGGACAGAGAAGCTTTCTTT. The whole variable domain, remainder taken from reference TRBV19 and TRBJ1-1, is DGGITQSPKYLFRKEGQNVTLSCEQNLNHDAMYWYRQDPGQGLRLIYYSQIVNDFQKGDIAEGYSVSREKKESFPLTVTSAQKNPTAFYLCASRLSRDREAFFGQGTRLTVV.

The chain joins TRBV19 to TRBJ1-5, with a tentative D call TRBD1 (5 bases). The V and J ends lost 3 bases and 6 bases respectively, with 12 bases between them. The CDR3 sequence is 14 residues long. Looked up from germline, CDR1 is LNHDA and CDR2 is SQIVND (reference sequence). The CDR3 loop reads CASSIGRGGQPQHF. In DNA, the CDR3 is TGTGCCAGTAGTATCGGGAGGGGAGGTCAGCCCCAGCATTTT. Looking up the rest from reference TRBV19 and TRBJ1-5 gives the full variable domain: DGGITQSPKYLFRKEGQNVTLSCEQNLNHDAMYWYRQDPGQGLRLIYYSQIVNDFQKGDIAEGYSVSREKKESFPLTVTSAQKNPTAFYLCASSIGRGGQPQHFGDGTRLSIL.

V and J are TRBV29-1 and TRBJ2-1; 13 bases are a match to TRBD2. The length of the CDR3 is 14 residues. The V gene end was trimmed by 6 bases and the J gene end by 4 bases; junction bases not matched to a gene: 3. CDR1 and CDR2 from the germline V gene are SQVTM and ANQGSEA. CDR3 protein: CSVPGLAGYNEQFF. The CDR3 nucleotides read TGCAGCGTCCCGGGACTAGCGGGGTACAATGAGCAGTTCTTC.

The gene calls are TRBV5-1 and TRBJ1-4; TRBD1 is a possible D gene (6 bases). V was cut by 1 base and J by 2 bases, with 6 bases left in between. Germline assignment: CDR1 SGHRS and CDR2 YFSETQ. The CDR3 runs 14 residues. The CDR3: CASSLRGTNEKLFF. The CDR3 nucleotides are TGCGCCAGCAGCTTGAGGGGGACTAATGAAAAACTGTTTTTT. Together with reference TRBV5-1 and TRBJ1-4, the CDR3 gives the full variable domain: KAGVTQTPRYLIKTRGQQVTLSCSPISGHRSVSWYQQTPGQGLQFLFEYFSETQRNKGNFPGRFSGRQFSNSRSEMNVSTLELGDSALYLCASSLRGTNEKLFFGSGTQLSVL.

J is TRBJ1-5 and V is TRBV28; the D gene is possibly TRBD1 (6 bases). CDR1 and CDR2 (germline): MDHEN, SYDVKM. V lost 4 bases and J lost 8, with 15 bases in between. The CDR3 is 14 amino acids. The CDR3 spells CASSSEGGYKPQHF. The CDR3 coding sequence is TGTGCCAGCAGTTCTGAAGGGGGATATAAGCCCCAGCATTTT.

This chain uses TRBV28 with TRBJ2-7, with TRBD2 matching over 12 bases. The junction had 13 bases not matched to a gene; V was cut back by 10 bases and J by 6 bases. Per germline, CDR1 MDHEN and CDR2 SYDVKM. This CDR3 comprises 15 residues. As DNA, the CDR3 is TGTGCCACGGCGCCTAGCGGGAGGGCCGGATCCGAGCAGTACTTC. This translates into CATAPSGRAGSEQYF. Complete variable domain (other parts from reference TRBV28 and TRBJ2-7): DVKVTQSSRYLVKRTGEKVFLECVQDMDHENMFWYRQDPGLGLRLIYFSYDVKMKEKGDIPEGYSVSREKKERFSLILESASTNQTSMYLCATAPSGRAGSEQYFGPGTRLTVT.

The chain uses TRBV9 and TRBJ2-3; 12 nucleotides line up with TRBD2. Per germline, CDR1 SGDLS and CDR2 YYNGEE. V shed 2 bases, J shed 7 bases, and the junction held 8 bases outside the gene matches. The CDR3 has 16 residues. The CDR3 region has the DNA TGTGCCAGCAGCGTGAGACTAGCGGGGGACTATAATACGCAGTATTTT. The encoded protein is CASSVRLAGDYNTQYF.

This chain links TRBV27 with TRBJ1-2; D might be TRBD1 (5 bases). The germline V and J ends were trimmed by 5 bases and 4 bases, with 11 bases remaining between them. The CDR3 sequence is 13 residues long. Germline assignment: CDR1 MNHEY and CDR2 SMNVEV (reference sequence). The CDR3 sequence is CASSGDSRYGYTF. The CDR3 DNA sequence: TGTGCCAGCAGTGGAGACAGCCGCTATGGCTACACCTTC.

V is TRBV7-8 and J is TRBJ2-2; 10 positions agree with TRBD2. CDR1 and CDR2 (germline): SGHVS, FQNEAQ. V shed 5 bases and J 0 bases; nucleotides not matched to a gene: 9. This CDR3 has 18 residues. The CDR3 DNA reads TGTGCCAGCAGCACATCTAGCGGGGGTTATTCGAACACCGGGGAGCTGTTTTTT. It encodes CASSTSSGGYSNTGELFF.